Below are 10 T cell receptor beta chains sequenced from a single sample in a study of shared clonotypes between healthy human individuals. Assay used: immunoSEQ multiplex PCR; TCRdb lists only in-frame clones, some missing. This table has approximately 2,000,000 clones, 85% to 95% appearing once. The sequenced sample was naive CD4+ T cells from PBMCs. Subset noted: CD45RA+ positively selected. The source is a young man in good health. Some clones in this sample may be carry-over from other donors' samples.

This sequence joins TRBV6-5 and TRBJ1-3; perhaps TRBD1 as D (5 bases). The V end lost 6 bases, the J end lost 2 bases, and 11 bases lay between the germline ends. CDR1 is MNHEY, CDR2 SVGAGI, per germline. This CDR3 has 14 amino acids. The CDR3 nucleotides are TGTGCCAGCAGCAGCAGGGAGACTGGAAACACCATATATTTT. Protein: CASSSRETGNTIYF.

This clone was detected once. The rearrangement joins TRBV7-3 to TRBJ2-1, with D possibly matching TRBD2 (5 bases). The CDR3 runs to 13 residues. Germline V gives CDR1 SGHTA, CDR2 FQGTGA. Trimming left V 5 bases short and J 13 bases short, with 18 bases between. The CDR3 DNA sequence: TGTGCCAGCAGCCCCAGCGGACTTACCCATCAGTTCTTC. Translated, it gives CASSPSGLTHQFF.

The gene calls are TRBV7-7 and TRBJ2-1; 8 bases are a match to TRBD1. CDR3 length: 14 residues. Germline V CDR1 and CDR2: SSHAT, FNYEAQ (reference sequence). V lost 5 bases, J lost 3 bases, and 3 bases stayed unmatched. CDR3 nucleotides: TGTGCCAGCAGCATCGGACAGGGCTACAATGAGCAGTTCTTC. Residues: CASSIGQGYNEQFF. Full variable domain (missing parts from reference TRBV7-7 and TRBJ2-1): GAGVSQSPRYKVTKRGQDVTLRCDPISSHATLYWYQQALGQGPEFLTYFNYEAQPDKSGLPSDRFSAERPEGSISTLTIQRTEQRDSAMYRCASSIGQGYNEQFFGPGTRLTVL.

This clone was seen once. The chain uses TRBV7-9 and TRBJ2-5; D possibly corresponds to TRBD2 (5 bases). The germline CDR1 and CDR2 sequences are SEHNR and FQNEAQ (reference sequence). The germline V and J ends were trimmed by 5 bases and 5 bases, with 18 bases remaining between them. The CDR3 runs to 15 residues. CDR3 sequence reads: CASSRGSSVRETQYF. The CDR3 DNA reads TGTGCCAGCAGCCGAGGGAGTTCGGTCCGGGAGACCCAGTACTTC.

With respect to this clone: Other DNA sequences within the sample encode an identical CDR3. The chain has TRBV28 and TRBJ1-2; D is uncertain. V gave up 3 bases and J gave up 4 bases, with 6 bases separating them. The germline CDR1 and CDR2 sequences are MDHEN and SYDVKM. The CDR3 totals 12 residues. CDR3 protein: CASSFDGYGYTF. The CDR3 nucleotides read TGTGCCAGCAGTTTCGACGGCTATGGCTACACCTTC.

The CDR3 is CASSQATVNTGELFF. Written as DNA, the CDR3 is TGTGCCAGCAGCCAAGCCACAGTGAACACCGGGGAGCTGTTTTTT. The V call is TRBV4-2, the J call TRBJ2-2; D is unresolved. V was clipped by 1 base and J by 1 base, with 7 bases between them. The CDR3 has 15 amino acids. Looked up from germline, CDR1 is LGHNA and CDR2 is YNFKEQ.

DNA for the CDR3: TGTGCCAGCTCACCTCTGGCAGGCCTAACTGATGGCTACACCTTC. Encoded protein: CASSPLAGLTDGYTF. The chain couples TRBV18 to TRBJ1-2; no definite D call. This CDR3 has 15 residues. The germline CDR1 and CDR2 sequences are KGHSH and LQKENI. V lost 3 bases, J lost 6 bases, and 17 bases lay in between. The variable domain in full, completed from reference TRBV18 and TRBJ1-2, reads NAGVMQNPRHLVRRRGQEARLRCSPMKGHSHVYWYRQLPEEGLKFMVYLQKENIIDESGMPKERFSAEFPKEGPSILRIQQVVRGDSAAYFCASSPLAGLTDGYTFGSGTRLTVV.

This chain connects TRBV9 to TRBJ1-1; D not certain. The germline V gene has CDR1 SGDLS and CDR2 YYNGEE. Trimming took off 4 bases at V and 4 bases at J, with 11 bases between the two ends. The length of the CDR3 is 13 residues. CDR3 in amino acids: CASSRTAGTEAFF. Written as DNA, the CDR3 is TGTGCCAGCAGCCGGACCGCCGGCACTGAAGCTTTCTTT.

The chain employs TRBV11-2 and TRBJ1-3, with D uncertain. V dropped 2 bases and J dropped 4 bases, with 9 bases sitting between them. Germline CDR1 SGHAT, CDR2 FQNNGV. The CDR3 has 14 amino acids. The CDR3 here is CASSLREVGNTIYF. The CDR3 bases are TGTGCCAGCAGCTTACGGGAAGTCGGAAACACCATATATTTT. Variable domain in full (rest from reference TRBV11-2 and TRBJ1-3): EAGVAQSPRYKIIEKRQSVAFWCNPISGHATLYWYQQILGQGPKLLIQFQNNGVVDDSQLPKDRFSAERLKGVDSTLKIQPAKLEDSAVYLCASSLREVGNTIYFGEGSWLTVV.

Turning to this clone: This CDR3 is also generated by other DNA sequences in the sample. The chain employs TRBV29-1 and TRBJ1-4; a possible D gene is TRBD1 (5 bases). The CDR3 sequence is 12 residues long. V dropped 6 bases and J dropped 4 bases, with 9 bases sitting between them. CDR1 is SQVTM, CDR2 ANQGSEA, per germline. CDR3 region: CSVGQLNEKLFF. The DNA for the CDR3 is TGCAGCGTGGGGCAGCTTAATGAAAAACTGTTTTTT.